The TCR beta chain under discussion was sequenced for a study of blood T cell repertoires in COVID-19. Study context: Spain, Italy and the United States supplied samples that represented acute and convalescent COVID-19. In each case, the material was cDNA or gDNA derived from T cells, B-cell-depleted T cells, or PBMCs.

Germline CDR1 reads SGHNT; CDR2 reads YENEEA. The ends lost 10 bases at V and 8 bases at J; junction bases unmatched: 6. The CDR3 consists of 12 residues. Per the original data handling: By means of reference gene primer amplification, nucleated cell counts were estimated. TCRdb keeps only in-frame clones here, not all; method: immunoSEQ multiplex PCR. The V and J calls and clone size were taken over from that table, and D and trimming were inferred from the DNA. Found here are over 400,000 clones, 80% to 90% of them singletons; the top ten hold almost 1.5%. Sequenced material: peripheral blood. J is TRBJ1-5 and V is TRBV11-3; 9 bases are shared with TRBD1. The TCR comes from a woman between 25 and 40 years old with active or convalescent COVID-19. In nucleotides, the CDR3 is TGTGCCACCACAGGGGGCGGCGAGCCCCAGCATTTT. Its protein product is CATTGGGEPQHF.